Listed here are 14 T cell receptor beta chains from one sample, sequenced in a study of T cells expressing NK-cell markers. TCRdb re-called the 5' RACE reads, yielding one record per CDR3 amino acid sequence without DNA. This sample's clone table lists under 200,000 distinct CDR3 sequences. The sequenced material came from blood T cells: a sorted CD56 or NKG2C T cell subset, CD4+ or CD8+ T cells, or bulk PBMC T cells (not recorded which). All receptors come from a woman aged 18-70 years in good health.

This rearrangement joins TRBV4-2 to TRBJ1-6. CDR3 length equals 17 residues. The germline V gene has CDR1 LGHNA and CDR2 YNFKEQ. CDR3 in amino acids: CASSQDPGGTYNSPLHF.

This CDR3 reads CATSQGADTEAFF. The V gene is TRBV19, the J gene TRBJ1-1; TCRdb designates TRBD1, a call that cannot be tested without DNA. Germline-derived CDR1 and CDR2 are LNHDA and SQIVND (reference sequence). The CDR3 extends over 13 amino acids. The full variable domain, in which reference TRBV19 and TRBJ1-1 provide the parts outside the CDR3, is DGGITQSPKYLFRKEGQNVTLSCEQNLNHDAMYWYRQDPGQGLRLIYYSQIVNDFQKGDIAEGYSVSREKKESFPLTVTSAQKNPTAFYLCATSQGADTEAFFGQGTRLTVV.

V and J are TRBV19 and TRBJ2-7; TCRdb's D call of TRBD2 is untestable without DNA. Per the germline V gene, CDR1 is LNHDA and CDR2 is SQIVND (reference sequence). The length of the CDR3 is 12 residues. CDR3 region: CASSSPPYEQYF.

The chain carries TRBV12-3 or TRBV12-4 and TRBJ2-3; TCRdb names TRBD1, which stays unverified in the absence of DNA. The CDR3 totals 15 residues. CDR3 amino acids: CASRRDPTSSDTQYF.

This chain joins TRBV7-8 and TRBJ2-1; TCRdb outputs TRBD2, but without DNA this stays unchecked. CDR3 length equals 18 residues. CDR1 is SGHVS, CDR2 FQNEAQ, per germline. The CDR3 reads CASSLGLAGGLSYNEQFF.

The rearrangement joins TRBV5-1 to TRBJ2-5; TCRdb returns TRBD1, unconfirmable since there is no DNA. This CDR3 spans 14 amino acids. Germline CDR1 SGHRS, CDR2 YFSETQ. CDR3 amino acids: CASSRGGDSETQYF.

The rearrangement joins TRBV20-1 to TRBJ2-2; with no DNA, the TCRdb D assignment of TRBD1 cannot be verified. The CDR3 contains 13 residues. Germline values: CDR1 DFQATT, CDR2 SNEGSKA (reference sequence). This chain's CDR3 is CSARTVDTGELFF.

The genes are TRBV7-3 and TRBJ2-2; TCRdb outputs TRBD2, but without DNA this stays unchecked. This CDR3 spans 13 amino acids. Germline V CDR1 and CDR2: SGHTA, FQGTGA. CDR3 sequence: CASSPSGKGELFF.

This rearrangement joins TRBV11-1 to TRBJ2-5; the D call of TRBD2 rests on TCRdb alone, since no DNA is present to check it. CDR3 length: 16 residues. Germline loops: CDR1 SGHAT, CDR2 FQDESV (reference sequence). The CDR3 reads CASSSTGTSGRETQYF.

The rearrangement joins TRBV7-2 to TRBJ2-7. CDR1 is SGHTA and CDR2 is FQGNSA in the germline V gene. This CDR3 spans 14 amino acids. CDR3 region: CASSRSGGAYEQYF.

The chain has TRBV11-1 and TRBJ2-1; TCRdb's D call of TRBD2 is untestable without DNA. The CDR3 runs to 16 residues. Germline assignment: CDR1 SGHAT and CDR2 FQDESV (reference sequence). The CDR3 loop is CASSKGGGAGYNEQFF.

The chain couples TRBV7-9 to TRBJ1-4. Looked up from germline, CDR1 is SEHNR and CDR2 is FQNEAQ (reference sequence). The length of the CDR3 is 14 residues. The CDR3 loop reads CASSLGVGNEKLFF. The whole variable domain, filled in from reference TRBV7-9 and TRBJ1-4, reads DTGVSQNPRHKITKRGQNVTFRCDPISEHNRLYWYRQTLGQGPEFLTYFQNEAQLEKSRLLSDRFSAERPKGSFSTLEIQRTEQGDSAMYLCASSLGVGNEKLFFGSGTQLSVL.

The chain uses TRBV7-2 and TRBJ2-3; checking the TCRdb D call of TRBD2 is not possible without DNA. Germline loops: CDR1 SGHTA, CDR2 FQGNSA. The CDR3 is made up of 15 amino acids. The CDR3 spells CASSSGGTFTDTQYF.

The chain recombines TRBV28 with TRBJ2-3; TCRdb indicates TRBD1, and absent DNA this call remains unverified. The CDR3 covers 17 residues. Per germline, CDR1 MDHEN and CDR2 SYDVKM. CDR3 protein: CASSSGGRQGSTDTQYF.